This entry is about one T cell receptor (beta chain). The antigen is not known. All of the donors were Caucasians in good health. Trimming cost V 5 bases and J 14 bases, with 20 bases left between them. Germline CDR1 and CDR2: MNHNS and SASEGT. The CDR3 consists of 13 residues. These data belong to a study of identical twins. Broader study findings: Excess twin sharing in beta out-of-frame sequences was weaker. Modeled out-of-frame TCR alpha sharing in monozygotic twins fell below observed levels.

Template switching added a universal primer site; cDNA carried unique molecular identifiers. TCRdb re-analysed the 5' RACE reads in MiXCR, keeping a single row per CDR3 protein. The top ten clones hold 8% to 10% of a sample with around 370,000 distinct CDR3 sequences, approximately 10% of them seen once. Sequenced: naive T cells sorted from blood. The V call is TRBV6-1, the J call TRBJ2-3, with D perhaps TRBD1 or TRBD2 (5 bases each). The clonotype was recovered from a woman in her 50s in good health. The CDR3 DNA is TGTGCCAGCAGTTTGCGCCGACGGGACCAGGGGTATTTT. It encodes CASSLRRRDQGYF.